This TCR beta chain was obtained from a study of cytomegalovirus exposure and HLA in healthy donors. Study-wide results and caveats: In a later analysis, TCR beta V- and J-gene trimming was associated with a missense DCLRE1C variant.

V gave up 3 bases and J gave up 5 bases; unmatched junction bases: 6. Per the germline V gene, CDR1 is SGHRS and CDR2 is YFSETQ. The CDR3 covers 14 residues. A note on this clone: Its antigen is unidentified.

PCR primers comprised 60 Vbeta and 13 Jbeta primers. How the authors handled the data: Among the unique TCR beta chains that a later analysis counted, about 81 million in all, about 11 million were shared. Some clones are missing from TCRdb's copy, which holds only in-frame ones; the method was immunoSEQ multiplex PCR. The DNA was the basis for D and trimming; V, J and clone size are from that table. The sample yields around 140,000 clones, approximately 8.9% seen once. This TCR derives from a woman in her forties in good health and CMV-seropositive. The chain carries TRBV5-1 and TRBJ2-5; 8 nucleotides align to TRBD1. Sequencing was done on a sample of PBMCs. The CDR3 loop reads CASSYQGAEETQYF. The CDR3 DNA reads TGCGCCAGCAGCTACCAGGGGGCCGAGGAGACCCAGTACTTC.